The 25 T cell receptor beta chains listed next were all sequenced from one sample in a study of technical replicates of blood from a few donors. Method: immunoSEQ multiplex PCR; TCRdb's copy keeps in-frame clones and lacks some. Of about 88,000 clones listed, 95% were seen once; the top ten hold roughly 0.35%. The sequenced material came from T cells isolated from PBMCs. Receptors were obtained from a human donor in good health.

This chain uses TRBV29-1 with TRBJ2-7, with D possibly TRBD1 on 5 matching bases. The germline gives CDR1 SQVTM, CDR2 ANQGSEA. V was cut by 0 bases and J by 4 bases, with 13 bases left in between. The CDR3 is 14 amino acids. The CDR3 bases are TGCAGCGTTGAAGATCTTAGGGGCCAATACGAGCAGTACTTC. Protein: CSVEDLRGQYEQYF.

This sequence joins TRBV6-1 and TRBJ1-2; D is unresolved. This CDR3 has 13 residues. Trimming took 0 bases from V and 5 from J, leaving 7 bases between them. From germline, CDR1 is MNHNS and CDR2 SASEGT. In nucleotides, the CDR3 is TGTGCCAGCAGTGAAGCGGGAGATTATGGCTACACCTTC. Translation: CASSEAGDYGYTF.

The CDR3 sequence: CASSRLAGLDTQYF. The CDR3, as DNA: TGTGCCAGCAGCCGGCTAGCGGGATTAGATACGCAGTATTTT. The genes are TRBV7-2 and TRBJ2-3; 9 nucleotides agree with TRBD2. The junction had 5 bases not matched to a gene; V was cut back by 5 bases and J by 5 bases. The germline CDR1 and CDR2 sequences are SGHTA and FQGNSA. The CDR3 covers 14 residues.

This chain joins TRBV4-1 and TRBJ1-2, with unresolved D. CDR3 length: 14 amino acids. Germline CDR1 is MGHRA and CDR2 is YSYEKL. The V end lost 1 base, the J end lost 7 bases, and 13 bases lay between the germline ends. The CDR3 DNA reads TGCGCCAGCAGCCAAGTGATTGGTGCGGGTGGCTACACCTTC. It specifies CASSQVIGAGGYTF.

The chain links TRBV5-1 to TRBJ2-7; TRBD1 might be the D (5 bases). This CDR3 has 14 residues. The germline V gene has CDR1 SGHRS and CDR2 YFSETQ. Trimming removed 1 base from V and 6 bases from J, with 14 bases in between. The CDR3 is CASSLSQYRGEQYF. The CDR3 DNA sequence: TGCGCCAGCAGCTTGTCACAATATAGGGGCGAGCAGTACTTC. The entire variable domain, with the rest obtained from reference TRBV5-1 and TRBJ2-7, is as follows: KAGVTQTPRYLIKTRGQQVTLSCSPISGHRSVSWYQQTPGQGLQFLFEYFSETQRNKGNFPGRFSGRQFSNSRSEMNVSTLELGDSALYLCASSLSQYRGEQYFGPGTRLTVT.

The rearrangement joins TRBV5-4 to TRBJ2-1; TRBD2 matches 10 bases. The CDR3 has 17 amino acids. Germline V gene sequence: CDR1 SGHNT, CDR2 YYREEE (reference sequence). Losses at the gene ends were 1 base for V and 1 base for J; bases not matched to a gene: 5. Written as DNA, the CDR3 is TGTGCCAGCAGCTTGAACCTAGCGGGAGTTTCCTACAATGAGCAGTTCTTC. Protein: CASSLNLAGVSYNEQFF.

This clone was observed a single time. This chain links TRBV6-5 with TRBJ2-1, with TRBD2 identical over 11 bases. With 7 bases clipped from V and 4 bases from J, the junction kept 6 bases outside the gene matches. Germline loops: CDR1 MNHEY, CDR2 SVGAGI. This CDR3 is built from 15 residues. The CDR3, as DNA: TGTGCCAGCATGGTCCGACTAGCGGGATACAATGAGCAGTTCTTC. Translated, it gives CASMVRLAGYNEQFF.

The V call is TRBV16, the J call TRBJ1-1; D is undetermined. Germline V gene sequence: CDR1 KGHSY, CDR2 FQNENV. The CDR3 is made up of 13 amino acids. Between the trimmed V and J ends, which lost 2 bases and 11 bases, there was a span of 15 bases. The CDR3 nucleotides are TGTGCCAGCAGCCAAAACGGAGGGCCCCATGCTTTCTTT. It is translated as CASSQNGGPHAFF.

The chain links TRBV6-7 to TRBJ2-2; D possibly corresponds to TRBD2 (5 bases). TRBV6-7 is identified as an open reading frame with a role that is uncertain. The CDR3 is made up of 14 amino acids. V was shortened by 2 bases and J by 5 bases, with 9 bases between the two germline ends. Here the CDR3 reads CASSYAGKTGELFF. As DNA, the CDR3 is TGTGCCAGCAGTTACGCCGGGAAAACCGGGGAGCTGTTTTTT.

J is TRBJ2-5 and V is TRBV6-5, with 8 bases that match TRBD1. The V gene end was trimmed by 7 bases and the J gene end by 4 bases; junction bases not matched to a gene: 5. The CDR3 runs 13 residues. Germline assignment: CDR1 MNHEY and CDR2 SVGAGI. The CDR3 reads CASNQGAGETQYF. Written as DNA, the CDR3 is TGTGCCAGCAACCAGGGGGCTGGAGAGACCCAGTACTTC.

Only one count was recorded for this clone. The chain combines TRBV2 with TRBJ1-3, with 7 bases that match TRBD1. V lost 3 bases, J lost 5 bases, and 10 bases stayed unmatched. The CDR3 has 16 amino acids. The germline CDR1 and CDR2 sequences are SNHLY and FYNNEI. In DNA form, the CDR3 reads TGTGCCAGCAGTGATCCTTGGACAGGAAATAGAAACACCATATATTTT. This gives the protein CASSDPWTGNRNTIYF.

The J gene is TRBJ2-5, the V gene TRBV5-1; D gene ambiguous. The germline V gene has CDR1 SGHRS and CDR2 YFSETQ. The CDR3 runs to 14 residues. Trimming took off 2 bases at V and 2 bases at J, with 10 bases between the two ends. CDR3 coding DNA: TGCGCCAGCAGCTTTTCACCAGATCAAGAGACCCAGTACTTC. Translation gives CASSFSPDQETQYF.

The V and J genes are TRBV30 and TRBJ2-7; TRBD1 agrees at 7 bases. Germline V lookup: CDR1 GTSNPN, CDR2 SVGIG (reference sequence). The CDR3 covers 16 residues. V lost 4 bases, J lost 4 bases, and 16 bases stayed unmatched. The CDR3 coding sequence is TGTGCCTGGAAGGGGTTTATAGGGGGACAGAGGTACGAGCAGTACTTC. Translating it yields CAWKGFIGGQRYEQYF.

The rearrangement joins TRBV6-5 to TRBJ2-7; maybe TRBD2 (6 bases). The V gene lost 3 bases and the J gene lost 4 bases, with 16 bases spanning the gap. The germline V gene has CDR1 MNHEY and CDR2 SVGAGI. CDR3 length: 15 residues. The CDR3 DNA reads as TGTGCCAGCAGTTATTACTCGGGAGTGGGTTACGAGCAGTACTTC. Translating it yields CASSYYSGVGYEQYF.

This rearrangement joins TRBV6-5 to TRBJ1-1; D is ambiguous. V lost 6 bases and J 5 bases, leaving 19 bases between the germline ends. Germline CDR1 reads MNHEY; CDR2 reads SVGAGI. The CDR3 covers 15 residues. CDR3 DNA: TGTGCCAGCAGAAAAAATAAAGGCGGTAGAACTGAAGCTTTCTTT. The encoded protein is CASRKNKGGRTEAFF.

The chain has TRBV11-2 and TRBJ2-5, with D perhaps TRBD2 (6 bases). The CDR3 is 15 amino acids. V lost 5 bases to trimming and J lost 4 bases, with 17 bases between them. Germline loops: CDR1 SGHAT, CDR2 FQNNGV. CDR3 sequence reads: CASSKWDGGIETQYF. CDR3 coding DNA: TGTGCCAGCAGCAAATGGGACGGAGGGATAGAGACCCAGTACTTC.

This rearrangement joins TRBV7-9 to TRBJ2-7; 7 bases agree with TRBD2. This CDR3 spans 14 amino acids. Per the germline V gene, CDR1 is SEHNR and CDR2 is FQNEAQ (reference sequence). V trimming: 7 bases; J trimming: 5 bases; junction bases outside the gene matches: 11. CDR3 bases: TGTGCCAGCATCGACTGGGCGGGAGCCCACGAGCAGTACTTC. The encoded protein is CASIDWAGAHEQYF.

This rearrangement joins TRBV27 to TRBJ2-1, with a weak D call TRBD2 (5 bases). Deletions cut 9 bases from V and 4 bases from J, with 16 bases between. CDR1 and CDR2 (germline): MNHEY, SMNVEV (reference sequence). The CDR3 loop spans 14 amino acids. CDR3 bases: TGTGCCAGTCGTTTTCGGGGTACATACAATGAGCAGTTCTTC. The encoded protein is CASRFRGTYNEQFF.

The chain has TRBV27 and TRBJ2-7; D possibly corresponds to TRBD1 (6 bases). CDR3 length: 15 residues. The V and J ends lost 5 bases and 1 base respectively, with 15 bases between them. Germline assignment: CDR1 MNHEY and CDR2 SMNVEV (reference sequence). Here the CDR3 reads CASSQTGPYSYEQYF. Here the CDR3 DNA reads TGTGCCAGCAGTCAAACAGGGCCTTATTCCTACGAGCAGTACTTC.

As for this clone: Compared with germline, one end of the junction differs, possibly owing to a read error. The chain couples TRBV7-7 to TRBJ2-1; 10 bases agree with TRBD2. Per germline, CDR1 SSHAT and CDR2 FNYEAQ (reference sequence). This CDR3 spans 17 amino acids. CDR3 nucleotide sequence: TGTGCTAGCAGCTTAGGTCTAGCGGGAGTTTCAGGCAATGAGCAGTTCTTC. It yields the protein CASSLGLAGVSGNEQFF.

The rearrangement uses TRBV5-1 and TRBJ1-2; no reliable D call. V lost 0 bases, J lost 7 bases, and 13 bases lay in between. CDR1 is SGHRS and CDR2 is YFSETQ in the germline V gene. This CDR3 is built from 14 residues. CDR3 DNA sequence: TGCGCCAGCAGCTTGGGAACAGTATCGGTTGGCTACACCTTC. Its protein is CASSLGTVSVGYTF.

The rearrangement uses TRBV19 and TRBJ1-3; D uncertain. This CDR3 region has 16 residues. The germline V gene has CDR1 LNHDA and CDR2 SQIVND (reference sequence). The V end was cut by 3 bases, the J end by 0 bases, with 12 bases between. As DNA, the CDR3 is TGTGCCAGTAGTATTTCGGCAGGCAACTCTGGAAACACCATATATTTT. Translated, it gives CASSISAGNSGNTIYF.

The CDR3 DNA reads as TGTGCCAGCAGCTTAGCGGGATTCCGCTCTGGAAACACCATATATTTT. Translated: CASSLAGFRSGNTIYF. The chain employs TRBV7-3 and TRBJ1-3; no reliable D call. Germline CDR1 reads SGHTA; CDR2 reads FQGTGA. CDR3 length: 16 amino acids. V lost 2 bases and J 0 bases, leaving 11 bases between the germline ends. The variable domain in full, completed from reference TRBV7-3 and TRBJ1-3, reads GAGVSQTPSNKVTEKGKYVELRCDPISGHTALYWYRQSLGQGPEFLIYFQGTGAADDSGLPNDRFFAVRPEGSVSTLKIQRTERGDSAVYLCASSLAGFRSGNTIYFGEGSWLTVV.

This chain connects TRBV19 to TRBJ1-3, with D tentatively TRBD1 (5 bases). Germline V gene sequence: CDR1 LNHDA, CDR2 SQIVND (reference sequence). Trimming cost V 0 bases and J 8 bases, with 17 bases left between them. CDR3 length: 16 residues. This chain's CDR3 is CASSIDGAGRQDTIYF. The CDR3 bases are TGTGCCAGTAGTATAGATGGGGCAGGACGCCAGGACACCATATATTTT.

The genes are TRBV27 and TRBJ2-1; D might be TRBD2 (6 bases). There are 14 residues in the CDR3. In germline, CDR1 is MNHEY, CDR2 SMNVEV (reference sequence). Trimming took off 5 bases at V and 0 bases at J, with 8 bases between the two ends. The CDR3 nucleotides read TGTGCCAGCAGTAGGGACTTCTCCTACAATGAGCAGTTCTTC. Translation gives CASSRDFSYNEQFF.